This T cell receptor (beta chain) was sequenced for a study of blood T cell repertoires in COVID-19. Study details: PBMCs, B-cell-depleted T cells, or T cells were the source of the cDNA or gDNA that made up the material.

Sequencing was performed with immunoSEQ multiplex PCR; in TCRdb, only in-frame clones are kept and a portion is missing. The sample contains 150,000 to 200,000 clones, 82% of which appear only once. The CDR3 is made up of 15 amino acids. Germline-derived CDR1 and CDR2 are SGHAT and FQNNGV. The V and J ends lost 5 bases and 4 bases respectively, with 18 bases between them. Participants' reported clinical history set cohort assignment. The chain links TRBV11-2 to TRBJ2-7; tentatively, D is TRBD1 (6 bases). The source material was PBMCs or T cells enriched from blood (not recorded which). The TCR comes from a woman in her fifties or sixties with acute COVID-19. CDR3 in amino acids: CASSVLQGPTYEQYF. The CDR3 coding sequence is TGTGCCAGCAGCGTACTACAGGGACCAACATACGAGCAGTACTTC.